This T cell receptor beta chain was identified in a study of cytomegalovirus exposure and HLA in healthy donors. At the level of the study: Early released data had tens of millions of unique TCRs, all coming from HLA-typed donors. Whole-study findings and limits: With DRB1 most and HLA-C fewest, TCR association rates differed between HLA loci in a later analysis. Previous analysis showed most TCR beta V segments were productive about 87% or about 30% of the time.

As for this clone: Its antigen remains unknown.

Deletions cut 3 bases from V and 6 bases from J, with 11 bases between. CDR1 is LNHDA and CDR2 is SQIVND in the germline V gene (reference sequence). This CDR3 spans 13 amino acids. PCR was performed using 60 Vbeta and 13 Jbeta primers. Sequenced by immunoSEQ multiplex PCR; TCRdb stores in-frame clones only, minus some. The sample includes under 200,000 clones. The rearrangement uses TRBV19 and TRBJ1-2, with D maybe TRBD1 (6 bases). Sequenced: PBMCs. This sequence originates from a young man in good health and CMV-seronegative. CDR3 amino acids: CASSIAGGDGYTF. In DNA, the CDR3 is TGTGCCAGTAGTATCGCGGGGGGCGATGGCTACACCTTC.